The 21 T cell receptor beta chains below were found in one sample sequenced in a study of T cell changes during pregnancy in multiple sclerosis. The assay was immunoSEQ multiplex PCR, and TCRdb's table has in-frame clones only and misses some. Here the sample spans tens of thousands of clones, 92% being singletons. The sample in question was peripheral blood, obtained in the second trimester of pregnancy. These receptors were taken from a female donor in good health, enrolled as a control in a pregnancy study.

This chain links TRBV4-2 with TRBJ2-7; D remains unclear. CDR3 size: 11 residues. V was trimmed by 3 bases and J by 5 bases, leaving 5 bases between them. In germline, CDR1 is LGHNA, CDR2 YNFKEQ. As DNA, the CDR3 is TGTGCCAGCAGCCACGGTGACGAGCAGTACTTC. This translates into CASSHGDEQYF.

This clone showed up just once. This rearrangement joins TRBV19 to TRBJ2-4, with 9 nucleotides matching TRBD2. Trimming at V came to 4 bases and at J to 0 bases, leaving 13 bases not matched to a gene. Germline assignment: CDR1 LNHDA and CDR2 SQIVND (reference sequence). The CDR3 is 19 residues long. CDR3 in amino acids: CASSTRPTSGYIAKNIQYF. CDR3 DNA: TGTGCCAGTAGTACACGCCCTACTAGCGGGTACATAGCCAAAAACATTCAGTACTTC. Full variable domain (outside the CDR3, taken from reference TRBV19 and TRBJ2-4): DGGITQSPKYLFRKEGQNVTLSCEQNLNHDAMYWYRQDPGQGLRLIYYSQIVNDFQKGDIAEGYSVSREKKESFPLTVTSAQKNPTAFYLCASSTRPTSGYIAKNIQYFGAGTRLSVL.

This clone was detected once. The V and J genes are TRBV28 and TRBJ2-7; 7 nucleotides match TRBD1. The junction had 15 bases not matched to a gene; V was cut back by 10 bases and J by 6 bases. Germline CDR1 is MDHEN and CDR2 is SYDVKM. The CDR3 is made up of 14 amino acids. CDR3 coding DNA: TGTGCCATAACGACAGGGTCCCTTTTCGGCGAGCAGTACTTC. It yields the protein CAITTGSLFGEQYF.

This clone has only one observation. This sequence joins TRBV27 and TRBJ2-1, with TRBD2 identical over 8 bases. The V gene end was trimmed by 5 bases and the J gene end by 16 bases; junction bases not matched to a gene: 10. Germline values: CDR1 MNHEY, CDR2 SMNVEV (reference sequence). The CDR3 consists of 12 residues. CDR3 sequence: CASSLTGGVVFF. CDR3 nucleotide sequence: TGTGCCAGCAGTCTCACCGGGGGGGTTGTATTCTTC.

The chain has TRBV9 and TRBJ1-2, with D uncertain. The CDR3 sequence is 15 residues long. Germline V gene lookup returns CDR1 SGDLS and CDR2 YYNGEE. Trimming pared 0 bases from V and 2 bases from J, leaving 11 bases between. The CDR3 DNA sequence: TGTGCCAGCAGCGTAGATCAGGTCCCCAACTATGGCTACACCTTC. Its protein is CASSVDQVPNYGYTF.

This chain links TRBV6-1 with TRBJ1-5; D gene unclear. CDR3 length: 15 amino acids. With 1 base removed from V and 0 bases from J, the gap between germline ends came to 7 bases. CDR1 is MNHNS and CDR2 is SASEGT in the germline V gene. CDR3 nucleotides: TGTGCCAGCAGTGAAGGACATTTTAGCAATCAGCCCCAGCATTTT. This gives the protein CASSEGHFSNQPQHF.

This sequence joins TRBV6-1 and TRBJ1-5, with 8 bases lining up with TRBD1. V lost 2 bases and J lost 4; bases outside the gene matches: 4. This CDR3 comprises 15 residues. CDR1 is MNHNS and CDR2 is SASEGT in the germline V gene. CDR3 nucleotide sequence: TGTGCCAGCAGTGAATACAGGGGGATTAATCAGCCCCAGCATTTT. Protein: CASSEYRGINQPQHF.

The chain joins TRBV29-1 to TRBJ2-7; TRBD2 aligns across 9 bases. Germline CDR1 SQVTM, CDR2 ANQGSEA. V shed 4 bases, J shed 5 bases, and the junction held 12 bases outside the gene matches. The CDR3 has 15 residues. The CDR3 DNA follows: TGCAGCGTTGGGGTCCCTAGCGGGAAGGGTAACGAGCAGTACTTC. This sequence encodes CSVGVPSGKGNEQYF.

The genes are TRBV5-1 and TRBJ2-1, with D unresolved. CDR1 SGHRS and CDR2 YFSETQ come from the germline V gene. There are 15 residues in the CDR3. Trimming cost V 0 bases and J 8 bases, with 15 bases left between them. DNA for the CDR3: TGCGCCAGCAGCTTGGGGGCAGGATGGTCCGATGAGCAGTTCTTC. This translates into CASSLGAGWSDEQFF.

This chain joins TRBV4-2 and TRBJ2-1, with 8 nucleotides matching TRBD2. V lost 1 base to trimming and J lost 7 bases; unmatched junction nucleotides: 9. The CDR3 totals 16 residues. Germline V lookup: CDR1 LGHNA, CDR2 YNFKEQ. CDR3 amino acids: CASSQAQRESGNEQFF. The CDR3 nucleotides read TGTGCCAGCAGCCAAGCACAGCGGGAGTCCGGGAATGAGCAGTTCTTC.

The V and J genes are TRBV5-4 and TRBJ1-1; 7 bases line up with TRBD1. Germline values: CDR1 SGHNT, CDR2 YYREEE (reference sequence). This CDR3 is built from 15 residues. V was pared by 3 bases and J by 0 bases, with 5 bases of the junction left unmatched. The CDR3 DNA reads TGTGCCAGCAGCTCGCAACAGGGGATGAACACTGAAGCTTTCTTT. Protein: CASSSQQGMNTEAFF.

The chain links TRBV28 to TRBJ2-6; D uncertain. Germline V gives CDR1 MDHEN, CDR2 SYDVKM. Trimming left V 7 bases short and J 2 bases short, with 6 bases between. This CDR3 region has 13 residues. The CDR3 DNA sequence: TGTGCCAGCACCAGTGCTGGGGCCAACGTCCTGACTTTC. This translates into CASTSAGANVLTF.

The chain carries TRBV28 and TRBJ2-1; 8 bases align to TRBD2. V lost 8 bases, J lost 9 bases, and 9 bases stayed unmatched. Germline loops: CDR1 MDHEN, CDR2 SYDVKM. The CDR3 runs 13 residues. The CDR3 loop is CASGLAAKREQFF. CDR3 DNA: TGTGCCAGCGGACTAGCAGCGAAGCGTGAGCAGTTCTTC.

V is TRBV29-1 and J is TRBJ2-3; D possibly corresponds to TRBD2 (6 bases). The CDR3 runs to 15 residues. Germline CDR1 reads SQVTM; CDR2 reads ANQGSEA. V lost 6 bases and J lost 4, with 20 bases in between. CDR3 protein: CSVARLDGSPDTQYF. The CDR3 nucleotides read TGCAGCGTAGCCCGACTAGACGGTTCCCCAGATACGCAGTATTTT.

V usage is TRBV6-6 and J usage is TRBJ1-2, with D possibly being TRBD1 (5 bases). Germline loops: CDR1 MNHNY, CDR2 SVGAGI (reference sequence). Deletions cut 0 bases from V and 4 bases from J, with 9 bases between. The CDR3 is 14 amino acids. CDR3 nucleotides: TGTGCCAGCAGTTACTCGACAGAGACCTATGGCTACACCTTC. This codes for CASSYSTETYGYTF.

The chain's CDR3 is CASRHLGVVYYGYTF. The CDR3 region has the DNA TGTGCCAGCAGACACCTAGGGGTGGTGTACTATGGCTACACCTTC. The rearrangement uses TRBV6-1 and TRBJ1-2; D might be TRBD1 (5 bases). V dropped 6 bases and J dropped 3 bases, with 17 bases sitting between them. Per the germline V gene, CDR1 is MNHNS and CDR2 is SASEGT. The CDR3 totals 15 residues.

The V call is TRBV5-1, the J call TRBJ1-1, with D tentatively TRBD1 (6 bases). This CDR3 contains 17 residues. Germline values: CDR1 SGHRS, CDR2 YFSETQ. Trimming pared 0 bases from V and 1 base from J, leaving 16 bases between. The DNA for the CDR3 is TGCGCCAGCAGCTTGGGTGGGACGACCAGGGGGAACACTGAAGCTTTCTTT. This codes for CASSLGGTTRGNTEAFF.

This clone showed up just once. The gene calls are TRBV11-2 and TRBJ1-4; no reliable D call. This CDR3 comprises 16 residues. Looked up from germline, CDR1 is SGHAT and CDR2 is FQNNGV. V was pared by 2 bases and J by 1 base, with 11 bases between. CDR3 protein: CASSLRGVITNEKLFF. CDR3 sequence (DNA): TGTGCCAGCAGCTTACGGGGAGTAATAACTAATGAAAAACTGTTTTTT. The full variable domain, rest sourced from reference TRBV11-2 and TRBJ1-4, is EAGVAQSPRYKIIEKRQSVAFWCNPISGHATLYWYQQILGQGPKLLIQFQNNGVVDDSQLPKDRFSAERLKGVDSTLKIQPAKLEDSAVYLCASSLRGVITNEKLFFGSGTQLSVL.

This chain connects TRBV19 to TRBJ1-1, with D tentatively TRBD1 (5 bases). Per germline, CDR1 LNHDA and CDR2 SQIVND (reference sequence). V was cut by 7 bases and J by 4 bases, with 16 bases left in between. The CDR3 covers 14 residues. CDR3 region: CASKPSGGTTEAFF. Here the CDR3 DNA reads TGTGCCAGTAAACCCTCCGGGGGGACCACTGAAGCTTTCTTT.

This CDR3 is CASGFRQVNTGELFF. The CDR3 bases are TGTGCTAGTGGTTTTAGGCAGGTTAACACCGGGGAGCTGTTTTTT. V usage is TRBV12-5 and J usage is TRBJ2-2; D gene unclear. The CDR3 covers 15 residues. CDR1 LGHNT and CDR2 FRNRAP come from the germline V gene. Between the trimmed V and J ends, which lost 3 bases and 2 bases, there was a span of 10 bases. Variable domain in full (rest from reference TRBV12-5 and TRBJ2-2): DARVTQTPRHKVTEMGQEVTMRCQPILGHNTVFWYRQTMMQGLELLAYFRNRAPLDDSGMPKDRFSAEMPDATLATLKIQPSEPRDSAVYFCASGFRQVNTGELFFGEGSRLTVL.

The chain links TRBV6-1 to TRBJ2-3; 12 bases fit TRBD2. Trimming cost V 5 bases and J 4 bases; bases outside gene matches: 4. CDR1 is MNHNS and CDR2 is SASEGT in the germline V gene. This CDR3 comprises 15 residues. The CDR3 protein is CASSPTSGGADTQYF. For the CDR3, the DNA is TGTGCCAGCAGTCCGACTAGCGGGGGCGCAGATACGCAGTATTTT.